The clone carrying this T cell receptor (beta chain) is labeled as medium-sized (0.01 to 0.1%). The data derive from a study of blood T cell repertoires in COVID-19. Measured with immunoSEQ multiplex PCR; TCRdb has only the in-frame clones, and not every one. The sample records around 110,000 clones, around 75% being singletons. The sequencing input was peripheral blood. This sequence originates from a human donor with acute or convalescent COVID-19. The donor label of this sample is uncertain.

CDR3 coding DNA: TGCGCCAGCAGGCGGGATGACTATGGCTACACCTTC. It codes for CASRRDDYGYTF. The chain couples TRBV10-2 to TRBJ1-2, with D hard to call. Deletions cut 6 bases from V and 3 bases from J, with 8 bases between. This CDR3 contains 12 residues. The germline V gene encodes CDR1 WSHSY and CDR2 SAAADI.